This T cell receptor (beta chain) was sequenced in a study of T-cell reconstitution after alpha-beta-depleted transplantation in children. In germline, CDR1 is SEHNR, CDR2 FQNEAQ (reference sequence). V was trimmed by 5 bases and J by 5 bases, leaving 12 bases between them. The CDR3 sequence is 13 residues long. A library of TCRbeta sequences, prepared with unique molecular identifiers, was generated. TCRdb independently ran MiXCR on the PCR reads; one entry per CDR3 protein. The data hold 500,000 or so distinct CDR3 sequences, with 32% observed a single time. The source of this sequence is a human donor who donated a stem cell graft to a child with aplastic anemia. This sequence joins TRBV7-9 and TRBJ1-2; D ambiguous. The starting material was PBMCs from the stem cell graft donor, obtained from the stem cell graft. The DNA for the CDR3 is TGTGCCAGCAGCCCGAAAGCACCGTATGGCTACACCTTC. Protein sequence: CASSPKAPYGYTF.